The T cell receptor (beta chain) under discussion was sequenced for a study of cytomegalovirus exposure and HLA in healthy donors (dated by TCRdb to 2016 to 2017). Some background on the complete study: According to a later analysis, the roughly 130 validation repertoires were produced on the same platform as the roughly 600 repertoires of the first cohort. The study aimed to test whether cataloging public T cell receptors could reveal signatures of past pathogen exposure. A separate validation cohort of 90 to 150 different subjects was used in addition to the approximately 670-subject first cohort. The study combined high-throughput TCR immunosequencing, statistical association of individual TCRs with disease status, and machine learning to predict cytomegalovirus infection status. Beyond this particular receptor, the publication reports: A few of the identified cytomegalovirus-associated TCR beta chains were confirmed in vitro to be specific for cytomegalovirus antigens. Across donors, most TCR sequences were observed very rarely, whereas some public TCRs were present in many individuals. In the study, around 150 TCR beta chains were listed as associated with cytomegalovirus. A later analysis found that TCRs clustered in the first cohort also tended to co-occur in the roughly 120 validation repertoires, with approximately 95% of cluster scores above 0. A later analysis had no HLA typing for the validation cohort, so co-occurrence there was scored across all 130 or so repertoires. The authors suggested that the approach could potentially be extended to other disease states and immunological phenotypes. Cytomegalovirus status was reported to be diagnosed by the classifier with high specificity and sensitivity in both the original and validation cohorts.

Donors formed part of the validation cohort, which comprised 120 subjects and was distinct from the first cohort of under 750 subjects. The library was obtained by the immunoSEQ multiplex PCR assay. The study's own analysis went as follows. A statistical classification framework was developed to diagnose cytomegalovirus status using the catalog of TCR beta chain sequences. What TCRdb holds here is the immuneACCESS table cut down to in-frame rearrangements. Part of the clones is not present; checked against another copy, under half of the missing clones reflect an unresolved V gene, and the others are unexplained. D and trimming were read from the DNA, whereas the V and J calls and clone size are those reported in that table. The sample contains some 84,000 clones, approximately 90% of them found a single time. The top ten hold roughly 1.9% of the sample. Comments on this clone: This clone's antigen is unknown. Per-nucleotide qualities are absent, and no much larger clonotype sits a single base away.

The CDR3 spans 15 residues, from the cysteine through the phenylalanine. Here the CDR3 DNA is all that survives: 45 bases in frame from base 1. The germline V gene encodes CDR1 LNHDA and CDR2 SQIVND (reference sequence). Cut back by 7 bases and 7 bases, the V and J ends lie 19 bases apart. The chain uses TRBV19 and TRBJ2-2, with TRBD1 perhaps the D gene, on 7 matching bases. The TCR was taken from a man between 25 and 39 years old in good health and CMV-seronegative. The sample was PBMCs. The DNA reads TGTGCCAGTATAAAGAACAGGGGAGGAATCGGGGAGCTGTTTTTT. This sequence encodes CASIKNRGGIGELFF.